The 28 T cell receptor beta chains in this list originate from one sample, sequenced in a study of blood T cell repertoires in COVID-19. Profiled with immunoSEQ multiplex PCR; TCRdb holds only in-frame clones, not every one. The sample has tens of thousands of clones; around 91% are singletons. The sequenced sample consisted of peripheral blood. Receptors were obtained from a man between 50 and 59 years old with active COVID-19.

This chain joins TRBV5-1 and TRBJ1-2, with 7 bases fitting TRBD1. With 2 bases clipped from V and 4 bases from J, the junction kept 8 bases outside the gene matches. This CDR3 comprises 15 residues. Per the germline V gene, CDR1 is SGHRS and CDR2 is YFSETQ. In DNA, the CDR3 is TGCGCCAGCAGCTTCGGACAGGCCGAGGGCTATGGCTACACCTTC. Amino acid sequence: CASSFGQAEGYGYTF.

The rearrangement joins TRBV3-1 (or the pseudogene TRBV3-2) to TRBJ2-3; 11 bases match TRBD2. Germline assignment: CDR1 LGHDT and CDR2 YNNKEL (reference sequence). Unmatched junction bases numbered 9, after V lost 0 bases and J lost 4 bases. There are 18 residues in the CDR3. The CDR3 coding sequence is TGTGCCAGCAGCCAAGACCGGCTAGCGGGGGGCGCTGCAGATACGCAGTATTTT. Encoded protein: CASSQDRLAGGAADTQYF.

This chain connects TRBV27 to TRBJ2-5; 9 bases are a match to TRBD2. The CDR3 is 15 amino acids. Trimming took 3 bases from V and 1 from J; bases not matched to a gene: 3. The V gene's germline CDR1 is MNHEY and CDR2 SMNVEV (reference sequence). The CDR3 spells CASSFAAGGQETQYF. CDR3 nucleotide sequence: TGTGCCAGCAGTTTTGCAGCGGGGGGCCAAGAGACCCAGTACTTC.

This clone was seen more than once but under ten times. The J gene is TRBJ1-1, the V gene TRBV4-3, with no clear D. Per the germline V gene, CDR1 is LGHNA and CDR2 is YSLEER. Trimming removed 2 bases from V and 4 bases from J, with 14 bases in between. CDR3 size: 15 residues. CDR3 in DNA: TGCGCCAGCAGCCAACGGGTCGGCGAAGGCACTGAAGCTTTCTTT. Translated: CASSQRVGEGTEAFF.

The chain is built from TRBV30 and TRBJ2-5, with 8 bases matching TRBD2. The CDR3 has 12 residues. With V trimmed by 5 bases and J by 7 bases, 6 bases remained unmatched. Germline CDR1 is GTSNPN and CDR2 is SVGIG (reference sequence). Here the CDR3 DNA reads TGTGCCTGGGGCGGGGGGTACAGGACCCAGTACTTC. It yields the protein CAWGGGYRTQYF.

The chain has TRBV24-1 and TRBJ2-3; 8 bases are shared with TRBD1. The ends lost 7 bases at V and 2 bases at J; junction bases unmatched: 4. CDR3 length equals 14 residues. Germline CDR1 and CDR2: KGHDR and SFDVKD. The CDR3 region is CATSRTGNTDTQYF. The CDR3 DNA is TGTGCCACCAGCAGGACAGGGAACACAGATACGCAGTATTTT.

This clone came up a few times. The CDR3 region has the DNA TGTGCCAGCAGGGAAAAGGGGACTAGCGACGGTCGGCGGCAGTTCTTC. Translating gives CASREKGTSDGRRQFF. The chain joins TRBV7-9 to TRBJ2-1; 10 bases are a match to TRBD2. This CDR3 contains 16 residues. V trimming: 6 bases; J trimming: 12 bases; junction bases outside the gene matches: 17. Germline CDR1 and CDR2: SEHNR and FQNEAQ (reference sequence).

The chain links TRBV2 to TRBJ2-5; TRBD1 matches at 7 bases. Germline lookup yields CDR1 SNHLY and CDR2 FYNNEI. After removal of 3 bases from V and 2 bases from J, the junction contained 3 bases not matched to a gene. This CDR3 region has 14 residues. The CDR3 region has the DNA TGTGCCAGCAGTGAGGGACAGTTTCAAGAGACCCAGTACTTC. It yields the protein CASSEGQFQETQYF.

The chain joins TRBV7-8 to TRBJ1-5, with 8 bases matching TRBD1. The germline CDR1 and CDR2 sequences are SGHVS and FQNEAQ. The junction had 4 bases not matched to a gene; V was cut back by 6 bases and J by 3 bases. This CDR3 has 14 amino acids. The CDR3 is CASRRTGNNQPQHF. DNA of the CDR3: TGTGCCAGCAGAAGGACAGGGAACAATCAGCCCCAGCATTTT.

In this sample, this clone turned up a few times. This chain uses TRBV10-3 with TRBJ2-3, with 8 bases lining up with TRBD1. Germline CDR1 ENHRY, CDR2 SYGVKD. The ends lost 9 bases at V and 4 bases at J; junction bases unmatched: 3. This CDR3 contains 12 residues. CDR3: CAIQGVADTQYF. The CDR3 DNA sequence: TGTGCCATACAGGGGGTGGCAGATACGCAGTATTTT.

The chain has TRBV2 and TRBJ1-2; TRBD1 matches 7 bases. Trimming at V came to 4 bases and at J to 7 bases, leaving 9 bases not matched to a gene. Per germline, CDR1 SNHLY and CDR2 FYNNEI. CDR3 length: 14 amino acids. The DNA for the CDR3 is TGTGCCAGCAGTGGGTCGGGACAGCTCCCTGGCTACACCTTC. The encoded protein is CASSGSGQLPGYTF.

V usage is TRBV9 and J usage is TRBJ2-6; 9 positions agree with TRBD1. The CDR3 length is 18 residues. Trimming removed 4 bases from V and 2 bases from J; junction bases left unmatched: 10. Germline V gives CDR1 SGDLS, CDR2 YYNGEE. The CDR3 loop is CASSRKGTGTTGANVLTF. CDR3 in DNA: TGTGCCAGCAGCAGAAAAGGGACAGGGACTACTGGGGCCAACGTCCTGACTTTC.

This chain links TRBV11-1 with TRBJ1-2, with no clear D. This CDR3 comprises 13 residues. Germline V gives CDR1 SGHAT, CDR2 FQDESV (reference sequence). The germline V and J ends were trimmed by 4 bases and 0 bases, with 6 bases remaining between them. In nucleotides, the CDR3 is TGTGCCAGCAGCTCCGGGGCTAACTATGGCTACACCTTC. Translation gives CASSSGANYGYTF.

This chain links TRBV28 with TRBJ1-4; TRBD1 aligns across 8 bases. The CDR3 sequence is 14 residues long. J gave up 5 bases and V 5 bases, and 4 bases lay outside the gene matches. Germline V gene sequence: CDR1 MDHEN, CDR2 SYDVKM. CDR3 in amino acids: CASSRQGLNEKLFF. CDR3 nucleotides: TGTGCCAGCAGTCGACAGGGGTTGAATGAAAAACTGTTTTTT.

The rearrangement links TRBV7-8 to TRBJ1-1; no definite D call. The ends were cut back, 5 bases at V and 1 base at J, with 14 bases in the middle. The CDR3 loop spans 15 amino acids. Per germline, CDR1 SGHVS and CDR2 FQNEAQ. For the CDR3, the DNA is TGTGCCAGCAGCCCTATACCGATGAAGAACACTGAAGCTTTCTTT. Its protein is CASSPIPMKNTEAFF.

The chain recombines TRBV14 with TRBJ2-2; 10 bases map to TRBD1. This CDR3 spans 19 amino acids. The germline V gene has CDR1 SGHDN and CDR2 FVKESK. The trim removed 4 bases at V and 2 bases at J, leaving 13 bases unmatched. CDR3 in amino acids: CASSPTAIRTGGNTGELFF. The CDR3 coding sequence is TGTGCCAGCAGCCCTACAGCCATTCGGACAGGGGGTAACACCGGGGAGCTGTTTTTT.

This clone has just one count. The rearrangement uses TRBV3-1 (or the pseudogene TRBV3-2) and TRBJ2-3, with 10 bases fitting TRBD2. Per the germline V gene, CDR1 is LGHDT and CDR2 is YNNKEL (reference sequence). CDR3 length equals 15 residues. Losses at the gene ends were 4 bases for V and 9 bases for J; bases not matched to a gene: 10. The CDR3 is CASSPRGSSGGTQYF. In DNA form, the CDR3 reads TGTGCCAGCAGCCCACGTGGTTCTAGCGGGGGCACGCAGTATTTT.

The chain joins TRBV5-1 to TRBJ2-1; 9 bases match TRBD1. The germline CDR1 and CDR2 sequences are SGHRS and YFSETQ. The CDR3 extends over 19 amino acids. V dropped 4 bases and J dropped 0; count of bases not matched to a gene: 14. The CDR3 loop is CASSLYGTGFRISYNEQFF. The CDR3 nucleotides are TGCGCCAGCAGCCTATACGGGACAGGGTTCAGGATCTCCTACAATGAGCAGTTCTTC.

The CDR3 DNA reads as TGTGCCAGCAGGGATGGTAGTTTAAGGGGGAATGAGCAGTTCTTC. The encoded protein is CASRDGSLRGNEQFF. The chain joins TRBV6-5 to TRBJ2-1; tentative D call: TRBD1 (6 bases). V gave up 6 bases and J gave up 7 bases, with 19 bases separating them. The CDR3 is 15 amino acids. Germline V lookup: CDR1 MNHEY, CDR2 SVGAGI.

The rearrangement links TRBV3-1 (or the pseudogene TRBV3-2) to TRBJ1-5; D gene unclear. Trimming stripped 3 bases from V and 1 base from J, with 7 bases between. There are 14 residues in the CDR3. Germline V gene lookup returns CDR1 LGHDT and CDR2 YNNKEL (reference sequence). CDR3 DNA sequence: TGTGCCAGCAGCCACCTCCTAAGCAATCAGCCCCAGCATTTT. Amino acids: CASSHLLSNQPQHF.

The chain combines TRBV6-1 with TRBJ1-6; D unresolved. This CDR3 has 16 amino acids. V was pared by 2 bases and J by 3 bases, with 11 bases between. CDR1 and CDR2 from the germline V gene are MNHNS and SASEGT. CDR3 in DNA: TGTGCCAGCAGTGAACGGCAGGTTAACTATAATTCACCCCTCCACTTT. Translating it yields CASSERQVNYNSPLHF.

V gene TRBV5-4 combines with J gene TRBJ1-1; D is possibly TRBD1 (5 bases). The CDR3 runs to 14 residues. V lost 4 bases and J lost 1, with 11 bases in between. CDR1 SGHNT and CDR2 YYREEE come from the germline V gene (reference sequence). The CDR3 here is CASSPGGRNTEAFF. Here the CDR3 DNA reads TGTGCCAGCAGCCCGGGGGGGAGGAACACTGAAGCTTTCTTT.

The chain combines TRBV19 with TRBJ1-3, with 8 positions matching TRBD1. The CDR3 length is 14 residues. CDR1 and CDR2 (germline): LNHDA, SQIVND (reference sequence). Trimming took 5 bases from V and 6 from J; bases not matched to a gene: 6. In DNA form, the CDR3 reads TGTGCCAGTAGTGGGGCCAGGGGGCCAAACACCATATATTTT. Its translation: CASSGARGPNTIYF.

In nucleotides, the CDR3 is TGTGCCAGCAGCCAGCCGAGACTAGCGGGGGGAACAGATACGCAGTATTTT. Its protein is CASSQPRLAGGTDTQYF. The chain combines TRBV4-2 with TRBJ2-3; 13 nucleotides align to TRBD2. The CDR3 covers 17 residues. With V trimmed by 3 bases and J by 3 bases, 6 bases remained unmatched. The germline CDR1 and CDR2 sequences are LGHNA and YNFKEQ.

The chain recombines TRBV5-6 with TRBJ2-7; TRBD1 might be the D (6 bases). Between the trimmed V and J ends, which lost 4 bases and 4 bases, there was a span of 15 bases. The CDR3 runs to 14 residues. Germline V CDR1 and CDR2: SGHDT, YYEEEE. The CDR3 is CASSQTHRVYEQYF. CDR3 nucleotide sequence: TGTGCCAGCAGCCAAACCCACAGGGTGTACGAGCAGTACTTC. Together with reference TRBV5-6 and TRBJ2-7, the CDR3 gives the full variable domain: DAGVTQSPTHLIKTRGQQVTLRCSPKSGHDTVSWYQQALGQGPQFIFQYYEEEERQRGNFPDRFSGHQFPNYSSELNVNALLLGDSALYLCASSQTHRVYEQYFGPGTRLTVT.

This chain joins TRBV11-2 and TRBJ2-1; 9 bases are shared with TRBD2. The V and J ends lost 0 bases and 7 bases, in that order; junction bases with no gene match: 13. The germline V gene has CDR1 SGHAT and CDR2 FQNNGV. The CDR3 spans 18 residues. CDR3: CASSLEFSGGGAGNEQFF. In DNA form, the CDR3 reads TGTGCCAGCAGCTTAGAATTTAGTGGCGGGGGGGCCGGAAATGAGCAGTTCTTC.

The chain couples TRBV4-3 to TRBJ1-1, with 9 bases fitting TRBD1. J gave up 9 bases and V 4 bases, and 9 bases lay outside the gene matches. The length of the CDR3 is 14 residues. Germline CDR1 is LGHNA and CDR2 is YSLEER. The chain's CDR3 is CASSRRQGVVQAFF. In DNA form, the CDR3 reads TGCGCCAGCAGCCGAAGACAGGGGGTCGTTCAAGCTTTCTTT.

The chain links TRBV5-4 to TRBJ2-5, with 10 bases fitting TRBD1. Per the germline V gene, CDR1 is SGHNT and CDR2 is YYREEE (reference sequence). The CDR3 has 15 residues. Trimming at V came to 3 bases and at J to 4 bases, leaving 6 bases not matched to a gene. The CDR3 sequence: CASSYPGTGAETQYF. CDR3 DNA: TGTGCCAGCAGCTATCCCGGGACAGGGGCAGAGACCCAGTACTTC.